The clone carrying this T cell receptor (beta chain) was detected a few times. The entry originates in a study of T cells after yellow fever vaccination. TCRdb reprocessed the 5' RACE reads via MiXCR and lists one record per CDR3 protein. The sample has 280,000 or so distinct CDR3 sequences, approximately 10% seen once; the top ten hold about 3.7%. The CDR3 consists of 13 residues. CDR1 and CDR2 from the germline V gene are LGHDT and YNNKEL (reference sequence). V shed 0 bases and J shed 13 bases, with 15 bases lying between them. The starting material was CD4+ T cells sorted from PBMCs, obtained 5 days after the yellow fever booster vaccination. The receptor's source is a man aged 18 to 35 who received the YFV17D yellow fever vaccine. This chain links TRBV3-1 with TRBJ2-5; D could derive from TRBD1 or TRBD2 (5 bases each). CDR3 loop: CASSQDMLGDLYF. DNA for the CDR3: TGTGCCAGCAGCCAAGATATGCTCGGGGACCTGTACTTC.